What follows are 20 T cell receptor beta chains derived from one specimen sequenced in a study of T cells in Graves' hyperthyroidism and ophthalmopathy. RNA transcripts provided the source from which TCR beta CDR3 regions were amplified. During a first-round RT-PCR of the TCR CDR3, the HTBI primer set was used. From the multiplex PCR reads, TCRdb called clonotypes with MiXCR, one entry per CDR3 protein. This table has 600,000 to 800,000 distinct CDR3 sequences, just over 35% appearing once. The material sequenced was blood. These receptors came from a woman aged 40 to 50 with Graves' hyperthyroidism.

This clonotype was seen a handful of times. The V and J genes are TRBV5-1 and TRBJ2-7; D may be TRBD2 (6 bases). The closer fit of TRBJ2-1 to the DNA end suggests the J call may be wrong. This CDR3 comprises 14 residues. Germline lookup yields CDR1 SGHRS and CDR2 YFSETQ. The CDR3 DNA follows: TGCGCCAGCAGCTTCGGGACTGCGGCCAATGAGCAGTTCTTC. Translation gives CASSFGTAANEQFF.

This clonotype was counted ten times or more. The gene calls are TRBV7-8 and TRBJ1-6, with D hard to call. The germline V and J ends were trimmed by 5 bases and 8 bases, with 10 bases remaining between them. Germline loops: CDR1 SGHVS, CDR2 FQNEAQ. The CDR3 extends over 13 amino acids. Here the CDR3 DNA reads TGTGCCAGCAGCACATGGACGGATTCACCCCTCCACTTT. Protein sequence: CASSTWTDSPLHF.

This clonotype was seen at least ten times. Here the CDR3 reads CASSAQATNEKLFF. The CDR3 bases are TGCGCCAGCTCCGCACAAGCAACTAATGAAAAACTGTTTTTT. This chain links TRBV5-1 with TRBJ1-4, with no clear D. Looked up from germline, CDR1 is SGHRS and CDR2 is YFSETQ. The germline V and J ends were trimmed by 7 bases and 0 bases, with 10 bases remaining between them. CDR3 length equals 14 residues.

V gene TRBV14 combines with J gene TRBJ2-5; weak D call: TRBD1 (6 bases). The CDR3 contains 15 residues. CDR1 is SGHDN, CDR2 FVKESK, per germline. With 1 base removed from V and 5 bases from J, the gap between germline ends came to 14 bases. In DNA form, the CDR3 reads TGTGCCAGCAGCCAAGCAAGGGGGACCGGGGAGACCCAGTACTTC. Residues: CASSQARGTGETQYF.

To note about this clonotype: A much larger clone lies one base from this, so it may be a read error. The chain joins TRBV5-1 to TRBJ1-2, with D unresolved. Germline values: CDR1 SGHRS, CDR2 YFSETQ. CDR3 length: 16 amino acids. CDR3 sequence: CASSQDLGGINYGHTF. The CDR3 DNA reads TGCGCCAGCAGCCAAGATCTGGGAGGGATCAACTATGGCCACACCTTC.

The table lists this clonotype with many counts. The V gene is TRBV14, the J gene TRBJ2-6; 16 bases align to TRBD2. Germline V gene sequence: CDR1 SGHDN, CDR2 FVKESK. Losses at the gene ends were 0 bases for V and 3 bases for J; bases not matched to a gene: 11. This CDR3 has 22 residues. Here the CDR3 DNA reads TGTGCCAGCAGCCAAGATAGAGGACCGGGACTAGCGGGGGGGCTTGGGGCCAACGTCCTGACTTTC. Protein product: CASSQDRGPGLAGGLGANVLTF.

This clonotype was detected many times. The chain carries TRBV7-9 and TRBJ1-4; perhaps TRBD1 as D (6 bases). V lost 8 bases to trimming and J lost 8 bases, with 18 bases between them. The CDR3 is 14 amino acids. From germline, CDR1 is SEHNR and CDR2 FQNEAQ (reference sequence). This CDR3 reads CASANRAAGEKLFF. CDR3 DNA sequence: TGTGCCAGCGCGAACAGGGCCGCGGGGGAAAAACTGTTTTTT. Combining the CDR3 with reference TRBV7-9 and TRBJ1-4 gives the whole variable domain DTGVSQNPRHKITKRGQNVTFRCDPISEHNRLYWYRQTLGQGPEFLTYFQNEAQLEKSRLLSDRFSAERPKGSFSTLEIQRTEQGDSAMYLCASANRAAGEKLFFGSGTQLSVL.

V and J are TRBV5-1 and TRBJ2-5; TRBD2 is a possible D gene (6 bases). The V end lost 4 bases, the J end lost 7 bases, and 17 bases lay between the germline ends. CDR3 length equals 14 residues. Germline lookup yields CDR1 SGHRS and CDR2 YFSETQ. The CDR3 region has the DNA TGCGCCAGCAGCGAGGACGTTGGAGGGGTGACCCAGTACTTC. It is translated as CASSEDVGGVTQYF.

A note on this clonotype: Without the conserved terminal phenylalanine or tryptophan, this CDR3 likely stems from a read error. The J gene is TRBJ2-7, the V gene TRBV4-1, with D tentatively TRBD1 (6 bases). Trimming stripped 0 bases from V and 1 base from J, with 10 bases between. Germline V gene data show CDR1 as MGHRA and CDR2 as YSYEKL. The length of the CDR3 is 15 residues. The CDR3 loop reads CASSQEGAKSYEQYL. In DNA form, the CDR3 reads TGCGCCAGCAGCCAAGAGGGGGCAAAGTCCTACGAGCAGTACCTC.

This clonotype was seen at least ten times. V usage is TRBV19 and J usage is TRBJ1-5; the D is unclear. The CDR3 is made up of 14 amino acids. Per germline, CDR1 LNHDA and CDR2 SQIVND (reference sequence). Trimming pared 7 bases from V and 4 bases from J, leaving 14 bases between. CDR3 in amino acids: CASTWGGFNQPQHF. CDR3 DNA sequence: TGTGCCAGTACCTGGGGTGGATTTAATCAGCCCCAGCATTTT.

The gene calls are TRBV7-8 and TRBJ1-6; D possibly corresponds to TRBD1 (6 bases). This CDR3 spans 16 amino acids. Germline V gene data show CDR1 as SGHVS and CDR2 as FQNEAQ. Between the trimmed V and J ends, which lost 5 bases and 13 bases, there was a span of 24 bases. CDR3 residues: CASSLRRGGLISPLHF. The CDR3 DNA reads as TGTGCCAGCAGCCTGAGGCGGGGGGGCCTGATTTCGCCCCTCCACTTT.

The chain employs TRBV4-3 and TRBJ1-5, with D unresolved. The germline gives CDR1 LGHNA, CDR2 YSLEER. Trimming pared 0 bases from V and 0 bases from J, leaving 9 bases between. This CDR3 has 16 amino acids. CDR3 coding DNA: TGCGCCAGCAGCCAAGATCTAAGGATTAGCAATCAGCCCCAGCATTTT. Translating gives CASSQDLRISNQPQHF.

This CDR3 reads CASSPSGAGTDTQYF. Here the CDR3 DNA reads TGTGCCAGCAGCCCAAGTGGCGCAGGCACAGATACGCAGTATTTT. The genes are TRBV11-1 and TRBJ2-3, with D hard to call. From germline, CDR1 is SGHAT and CDR2 FQDESV (reference sequence). The CDR3 is made up of 15 amino acids. Trimming took off 5 bases at V and 1 base at J, with 13 bases between the two ends.

This clonotype was counted many times. This sequence joins TRBV7-2 and TRBJ1-1; 7 bases are a match to TRBD1. Germline trimming cut 5 bases from V and 3 bases from J; bases unmatched to any gene: 9. The CDR3 covers 15 residues. Germline V gives CDR1 SGHTA, CDR2 FQGNSA. This CDR3 is CASSRRQGTDTEAFF. In nucleotides, the CDR3 is TGTGCCAGCAGCAGAAGACAGGGTACAGACACTGAAGCTTTCTTT.

Many counts were recorded for this clonotype. The chain joins TRBV19 to TRBJ1-5, with D tentatively TRBD1 (5 bases). The CDR3 covers 13 residues. Trimming took off 6 bases at V and 7 bases at J, with 13 bases between the two ends. CDR1 and CDR2 from the germline V gene are LNHDA and SQIVND (reference sequence). The CDR3 is CASRTEGRQPQHF. In DNA form, the CDR3 reads TGTGCCAGTAGGACCGAGGGGCGGCAGCCCCAGCATTTT.

Concerning this clonotype: A clone one base away is much larger, so this may be a read error. The gene calls are TRBV7-9 and TRBJ2-7; 9 bases align to TRBD1. The CDR3 consists of 14 residues. Germline V CDR1 and CDR2: SEHNR, FQNEAQ (reference sequence). CDR3 bases: TGTGCCAGCAGCGGCCGGGACAGGGTATACGAGCTGTACTTC. Its translation is CASSGRDRVYELYF.

Notes on this clonotype: One end of the junction does not line up with germline, which may come from a read error. V and J are TRBV20-1 and TRBJ1-4; D is uncertain. This CDR3 has 14 residues. Germline CDR1 reads DFQATT; CDR2 reads SNEGSKA (reference sequence). The CDR3 DNA is TGCAGTGCTGAGCCAGAGTCAACTAATGAAAAACTGGTTTTT. Encoded protein: CSAEPESTNEKLVF.

This clonotype appeared many times. This sequence joins TRBV7-9 and TRBJ1-2, with TRBD1 as a possible D gene (5 bases). The germline V gene has CDR1 SEHNR and CDR2 FQNEAQ (reference sequence). Trimming removed 4 bases at V and 8 bases at J, with 17 bases between. This CDR3 has 14 amino acids. CDR3 DNA sequence: TGTGCCAGCAGCTCCGGGGCGAGGGCGGGAGGCTACACCTTC. The encoded protein is CASSSGARAGGYTF.

The table lists this clonotype with many counts. One junction end disagrees with the germline gene, perhaps due to a read error. The rearrangement links TRBV2 to TRBJ1-1; D is ambiguous. Per the germline V gene, CDR1 is SNHLY and CDR2 is FYNNEI. This CDR3 region has 13 residues. CDR3 DNA: TGTGCCAGCAGTGAGTGGGAGAACGCTGAAGCTTTCTTT. It translates to CASSEWENAEAFF.

At least ten counts were recorded for this clonotype. The J gene is TRBJ2-7, the V gene TRBV19; D tentatively reads TRBD1 or TRBD2 (5 bases each). V lost 5 bases and J 0 bases, leaving 17 bases between the germline ends. Germline V gene data show CDR1 as LNHDA and CDR2 as SQIVND (reference sequence). The CDR3 covers 16 residues. This CDR3 is CASSSKSSGTSYEQYF. The CDR3 DNA reads as TGTGCCAGTAGTTCAAAGTCGTCCGGGACCTCCTACGAGCAGTACTTC.